The 22 T cell receptor beta chains presented below share a single source sample, sequenced in a study of blood T cell repertoires in COVID-19. The protocol was immunoSEQ multiplex PCR, while the TCRdb copy is restricted to in-frame clones and leaves out a portion. There are approximately 53,000 clones in the sample; around 90% occur only once, and 20% to 25% lies in the top ten. Material: peripheral blood. Every receptor here comes from an elderly woman with COVID-19, enrolled during active disease.

This chain joins TRBV7-9 and TRBJ2-5; D possibly corresponds to TRBD1 (6 bases). Germline V lookup: CDR1 SEHNR, CDR2 FQNEAQ (reference sequence). Trimming took off 2 bases at V and 3 bases at J, with 10 bases between the two ends. The length of the CDR3 is 14 residues. In DNA form, the CDR3 reads TGTGCCAGCAGCTTATCAGGGGTTGAAGAGACCCAGTACTTC. It translates to CASSLSGVEETQYF.

Written as DNA, the CDR3 is TGTGCCTGGAGTCGCGCCAGGGATCTCTACGAGCAGTACTTC. Protein: CAWSRARDLYEQYF. The chain joins TRBV30 to TRBJ2-7, with a tentative D call TRBD1 (5 bases). V was clipped by 2 bases and J by 3 bases, with 14 bases between them. CDR1 GTSNPN and CDR2 SVGIG come from the germline V gene (reference sequence). This CDR3 contains 14 residues.

The chain couples TRBV30 to TRBJ2-2; 14 bases align to TRBD2. Germline V gives CDR1 GTSNPN, CDR2 SVGIG (reference sequence). CDR3 length: 16 amino acids. J lost 5 bases, V lost 4 bases, and 6 bases had no gene match. CDR3 nucleotides: TGTGCCTGGACTATAGGACTAGCGGGAGGTACCGGGGAGCTGTTTTTT. Its protein product is CAWTIGLAGGTGELFF.

The chain carries TRBV5-1 and TRBJ1-1; TRBD1 is a possible D gene (6 bases). CDR1 and CDR2 (germline): SGHRS, YFSETQ. CDR3 length: 16 amino acids. Deletions cut 3 bases from V and 0 bases from J, with 15 bases between. CDR3 in amino acids: CASSSQGHGMNTEAFF. The CDR3 DNA follows: TGCGCCAGCAGCTCACAGGGACATGGCATGAACACTGAAGCTTTCTTT.

The V and J genes are TRBV4-1 and TRBJ1-2; no clear D gene. CDR1 and CDR2 from the germline V gene are MGHRA and YSYEKL. The CDR3 is 15 residues long. Deletions cut 1 base from V and 4 bases from J, with 13 bases between. The CDR3 DNA is TGCGCCAGCAGCCAAGGTAGCCCACGGGGCTATGGCTACACCTTC. Its translation: CASSQGSPRGYGYTF.

This chain links TRBV19 with TRBJ2-1; D possibly corresponds to TRBD1 (5 bases). The germline V gene has CDR1 LNHDA and CDR2 SQIVND (reference sequence). CDR3 length equals 14 residues. V lost 1 base, J lost 8 bases, and 12 bases lay in between. CDR3 DNA sequence: TGTGCCAGTAGTATAGGGGGCCCGTACGATGAGCAGTTCTTC. Translation: CASSIGGPYDEQFF.

V and J are TRBV6-5 and TRBJ1-4; 10 bases line up with TRBD1. J was trimmed by 13 bases and V by 0 bases; bases with no gene match: 2. CDR3 length equals 13 residues. Germline loops: CDR1 MNHEY, CDR2 SVGAGI. DNA of the CDR3: TGTGCCAGCAGTTACTCCCGGGACAGGGGACTGTTTTTT. It translates to CASSYSRDRGLFF.

This clone was picked up one time. The V call is TRBV5-6, the J call TRBJ2-1; the match to TRBD1 covers 7 bases. The junction had 6 bases not matched to a gene; V was cut back by 3 bases and J by 6 bases. Germline values: CDR1 SGHDT, CDR2 YYEEEE. The length of the CDR3 is 14 residues. CDR3 nucleotide sequence: TGTGCCAGCAGCTCCCGGGACAGAGTCAATGAGCAGTTCTTC. The encoded protein is CASSSRDRVNEQFF.

This sequence joins TRBV25-1 and TRBJ2-7; D is possibly TRBD2 (5 bases). V gave up 5 bases and J gave up 4 bases, with 15 bases separating them. In germline, CDR1 is MGHDK, CDR2 SYGVNS. The CDR3 has 14 residues. CDR3 region: CASSRGPSFYEQYF. The CDR3, as DNA: TGTGCCAGCAGTAGAGGGCCCTCTTTTTACGAGCAGTACTTC.

V gene TRBV5-1 combines with J gene TRBJ1-1; D is possibly TRBD1 (6 bases). CDR3 length: 15 residues. Germline-derived CDR1 and CDR2 are SGHRS and YFSETQ. V was shortened by 4 bases and J by 5 bases, with 18 bases between the two germline ends. Here the CDR3 reads CASSPTNRDGTEAFF. In DNA, the CDR3 is TGCGCCAGCAGCCCGACAAACAGGGACGGAACTGAAGCTTTCTTT.

The V gene is TRBV2, the J gene TRBJ2-3; TRBD1 matches at 8 bases. V trimming: 6 bases; J trimming: 3 bases; junction bases outside the gene matches: 8. CDR1 SNHLY and CDR2 FYNNEI come from the germline V gene. The CDR3 runs to 15 residues. CDR3: CASSATGTGTDTQYF. CDR3 in DNA: TGTGCCAGCAGCGCTACAGGGACAGGAACAGATACGCAGTATTTT.

This clone was picked up a small number of times. The chain combines TRBV10-2 with TRBJ2-5; D is possibly TRBD1 (5 bases). In germline, CDR1 is WSHSY, CDR2 SAAADI. The CDR3 loop spans 15 amino acids. Deletions cut 3 bases from V and 4 bases from J, with 15 bases between. CDR3 DNA: TGCGCCAGCAGTGATTTCCGAACCAGGGCAGAGACCCAGTACTTC. Amino acid sequence: CASSDFRTRAETQYF.

The gene calls are TRBV23-1 and TRBJ2-2; possibly TRBD1 for D (5 bases). TRBV23-1 belongs to the ORF category, with a function that is uncertain. V gave up 10 bases and J gave up 1 base, with 10 bases separating them. The CDR3 runs 13 residues. The CDR3: CAIPDRNTGELFF. The CDR3 nucleotides are TGCGCCATCCCCGACAGGAACACCGGGGAGCTGTTTTTT.

V and J are TRBV5-4 and TRBJ2-5, with D unclear. Germline-derived CDR1 and CDR2 are SGHNT and YYREEE (reference sequence). The CDR3 contains 13 residues. V gave up 4 bases and J gave up 4 bases, with 11 bases separating them. In DNA form, the CDR3 reads TGTGCCAGCAGCACCGACAATGGAGAGACCCAGTACTTC. It specifies CASSTDNGETQYF. Together with reference TRBV5-4 and TRBJ2-5, the CDR3 gives the full variable domain: ETGVTQSPTHLIKTRGQQVTLRCSSQSGHNTVSWYQQALGQGPQFIFQYYREEENGRGNFPPRFSGLQFPNYSSELNVNALELDDSALYLCASSTDNGETQYFGPGTRLLVL.

The chain couples TRBV30 to TRBJ2-5; D unresolved. Per the germline V gene, CDR1 is GTSNPN and CDR2 is SVGIG (reference sequence). Trimming stripped 4 bases from V and 7 bases from J, with 16 bases between. The CDR3 sequence is 13 residues long. CDR3 coding DNA: TGTGCCTGGAACCCCTCCCCCAGTGGGACCCAGTACTTC. It specifies CAWNPSPSGTQYF. The full variable domain, in which reference TRBV30 and TRBJ2-5 provide the parts outside the CDR3, is SQTIHQWPATLVQPVGSPLSLECTVEGTSNPNLYWYRQAAGRGLQLLFYSVGIGQISSEVPQNLSASRPQDRQFILSSKKLLLSDSGFYLCAWNPSPSGTQYFGPGTRLLVL.

This clone was detected only once. J is TRBJ2-2 and V is TRBV2; the D gene is possibly TRBD2 (6 bases). The V and J ends lost 9 bases and 6 bases respectively, with 11 bases between them. CDR3 size: 12 residues. CDR1 is SNHLY and CDR2 is FYNNEI in the germline V gene. CDR3 region: CASRIAAGELFF. CDR3 nucleotides: TGTGCCAGTAGGATAGCGGCCGGGGAGCTGTTTTTT.

This clone was recorded once. The chain employs TRBV7-2 and TRBJ2-2; TRBD2 is a possible D gene (6 bases). Germline loops: CDR1 SGHTA, CDR2 FQGNSA. V gave up 0 bases and J gave up 6 bases, with 8 bases separating them. The CDR3 is made up of 14 amino acids. CDR3 in DNA: TGTGCCAGCAGCTTAGCCCTAGCGCCCGGGGAGCTGTTTTTT. Its translation is CASSLALAPGELFF.

The chain is built from TRBV14 and TRBJ1-2; possibly TRBD1 for D (6 bases). The CDR3 covers 16 residues. V was cut by 0 bases and J by 8 bases, with 19 bases left in between. Germline V CDR1 and CDR2: SGHDN, FVKESK. For the CDR3, the DNA is TGTGCCAGCAGCCAAGAAGGGGGAGCCCTCTTGGGCGGCTACACCTTC. Protein: CASSQEGGALLGGYTF. Looking up the rest from reference TRBV14 and TRBJ1-2 gives the full variable domain: EAGVTQFPSHSVIEKGQTVTLRCDPISGHDNLYWYRRVMGKEIKFLLHFVKESKQDESGMPNNRFLAERTGGTYSTLKVQPAELEDSGVYFCASSQEGGALLGGYTFGSGTRLTVV.

This rearrangement joins TRBV7-9 to TRBJ1-1; D remains ambiguous. Germline CDR1 SEHNR, CDR2 FQNEAQ (reference sequence). This CDR3 region has 13 residues. V was clipped by 2 bases and J by 3 bases, with 7 bases between them. CDR3 nucleotides: TGTGCCAGCAGCTTAATTCTTGACACTGAAGCTTTCTTT. This translates into CASSLILDTEAFF. The full variable domain, its missing parts supplied by reference TRBV7-9 and TRBJ1-1, is DTGVSQNPRHKITKRGQNVTFRCDPISEHNRLYWYRQTLGQGPEFLTYFQNEAQLEKSRLLSDRFSAERPKGSFSTLEIQRTEQGDSAMYLCASSLILDTEAFFGQGTRLTVV.

This rearrangement joins TRBV3-1 (or the pseudogene TRBV3-2) to TRBJ2-3; 12 nucleotides line up with TRBD2. Trimming at V came to 4 bases and at J to 5 bases, leaving 10 bases not matched to a gene. The CDR3 runs 17 residues. Per the germline V gene, CDR1 is LGHDT and CDR2 is YNNKEL (reference sequence). The CDR3 spells CASSPLTSGGPEDTQYF. For the CDR3, the DNA is TGTGCCAGCAGCCCGTTGACTAGCGGGGGCCCCGAAGATACGCAGTATTTT.

This clone showed up just once. The chain combines TRBV5-6 with TRBJ2-3; D not certain. Germline loops: CDR1 SGHDT, CDR2 YYEEEE. This CDR3 has 15 amino acids. V was cut by 1 base and J by 2 bases, with 11 bases left in between. CDR3 loop: CASSLPGTYTDTQYF. DNA for the CDR3: TGTGCCAGCAGCTTGCCGGGTACTTACACAGATACGCAGTATTTT.

The V gene is TRBV20-1, the J gene TRBJ1-2; 9 nucleotides align to TRBD1. J lost 5 bases, V lost 3 bases, and 7 bases had no gene match. This CDR3 contains 14 residues. In germline, CDR1 is DFQATT, CDR2 SNEGSKA (reference sequence). Here the CDR3 DNA reads TGCAGTGCTAGTCCCACACAGGGGGCATATGGCTACACCTTC. It yields the protein CSASPTQGAYGYTF.